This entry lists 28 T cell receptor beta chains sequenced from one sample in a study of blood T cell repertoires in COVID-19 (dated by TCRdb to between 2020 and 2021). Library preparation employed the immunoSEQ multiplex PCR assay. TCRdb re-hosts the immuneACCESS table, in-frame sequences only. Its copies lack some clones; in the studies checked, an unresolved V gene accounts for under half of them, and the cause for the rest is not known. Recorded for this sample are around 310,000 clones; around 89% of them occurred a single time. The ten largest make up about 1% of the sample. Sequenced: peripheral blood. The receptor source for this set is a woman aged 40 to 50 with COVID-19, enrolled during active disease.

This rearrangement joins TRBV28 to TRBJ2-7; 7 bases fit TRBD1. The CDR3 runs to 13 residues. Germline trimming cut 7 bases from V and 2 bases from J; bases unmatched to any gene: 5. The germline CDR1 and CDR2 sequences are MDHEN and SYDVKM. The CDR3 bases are TGTGCCAGCAATCCGGGACAGACCTACGAGCAGTACTTC. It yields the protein CASNPGQTYEQYF.

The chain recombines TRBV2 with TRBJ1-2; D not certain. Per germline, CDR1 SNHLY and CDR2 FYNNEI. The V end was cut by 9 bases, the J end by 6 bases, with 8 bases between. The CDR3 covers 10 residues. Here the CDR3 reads CARLDDGYTF. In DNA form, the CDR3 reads TGTGCCAGATTAGATGATGGCTACACCTTC. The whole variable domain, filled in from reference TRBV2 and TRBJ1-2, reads EPEVTQTPSHQVTQMGQEVILRCVPISNHLYFYWYRQILGQKVEFLVSFYNNEISEKSEIFDDQFSVERPDGSNFTLKIRSTKLEDSAMYFCARLDDGYTFGSGTRLTVV.

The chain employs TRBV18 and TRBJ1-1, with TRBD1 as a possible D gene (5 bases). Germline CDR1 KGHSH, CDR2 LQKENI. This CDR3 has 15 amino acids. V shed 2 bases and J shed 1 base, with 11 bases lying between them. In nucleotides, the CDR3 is TGTGCCAGCTCACCAGGGAGGGGCAGGAACACTGAAGCTTTCTTT. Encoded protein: CASSPGRGRNTEAFF.

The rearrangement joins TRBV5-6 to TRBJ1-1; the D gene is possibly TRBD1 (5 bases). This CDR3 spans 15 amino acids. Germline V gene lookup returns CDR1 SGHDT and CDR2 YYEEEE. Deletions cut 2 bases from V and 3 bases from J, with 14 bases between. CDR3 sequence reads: CASSLKGREDTEAFF. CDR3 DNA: TGTGCCAGCAGCTTAAAGGGACGGGAGGACACTGAAGCTTTCTTT. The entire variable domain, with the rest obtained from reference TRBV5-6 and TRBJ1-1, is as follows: DAGVTQSPTHLIKTRGQQVTLRCSPKSGHDTVSWYQQALGQGPQFIFQYYEEEERQRGNFPDRFSGHQFPNYSSELNVNALLLGDSALYLCASSLKGREDTEAFFGQGTRLTVV.

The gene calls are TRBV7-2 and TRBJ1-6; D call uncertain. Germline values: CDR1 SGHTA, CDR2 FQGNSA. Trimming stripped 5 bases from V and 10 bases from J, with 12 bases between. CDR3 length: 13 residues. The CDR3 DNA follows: TGTGCCAGCAGCCTCCTCGAGGCATCACCCCTCCACTTT. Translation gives CASSLLEASPLHF. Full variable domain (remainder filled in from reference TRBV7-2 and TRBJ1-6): GAGVSQSPSNKVTEKGKDVELRCDPISGHTALYWYRQSLGQGLEFLIYFQGNSAPDKSGLPSDRFSAERTGGSVSTLTIQRTQQEDSAVYLCASSLLEASPLHFGNGTRLTVT.

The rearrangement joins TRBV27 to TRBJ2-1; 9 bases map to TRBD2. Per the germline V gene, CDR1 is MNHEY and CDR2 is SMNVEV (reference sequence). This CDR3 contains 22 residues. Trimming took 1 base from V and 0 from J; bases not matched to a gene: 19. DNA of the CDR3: TGTGCCAGCAGTTTATTCGTGGAGTTGACTAGCGGAGAGTTCCCCTCCTACAATGAGCAGTTCTTC. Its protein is CASSLFVELTSGEFPSYNEQFF.

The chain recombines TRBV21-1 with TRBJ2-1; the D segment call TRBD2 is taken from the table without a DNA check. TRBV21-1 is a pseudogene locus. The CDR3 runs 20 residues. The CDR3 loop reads CASSSYEYSVAGESYNEQFF. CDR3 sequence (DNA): TGTGCCAGCAGCTCATACGAATACTCAGTAGCGGGGGAGTCCTACAATGAGCAGTTCTTC.

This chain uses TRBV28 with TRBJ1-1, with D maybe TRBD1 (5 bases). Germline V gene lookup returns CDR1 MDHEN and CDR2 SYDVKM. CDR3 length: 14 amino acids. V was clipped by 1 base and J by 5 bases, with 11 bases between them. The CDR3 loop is CASSLSPKGTEAFF. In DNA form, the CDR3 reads TGTGCCAGCAGTTTATCCCCAAAGGGGACTGAAGCTTTCTTT.

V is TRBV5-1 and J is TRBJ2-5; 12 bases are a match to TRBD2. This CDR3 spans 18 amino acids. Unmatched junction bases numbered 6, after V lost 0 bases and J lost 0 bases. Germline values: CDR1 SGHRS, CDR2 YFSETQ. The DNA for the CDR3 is TGCGCCAGCAGCTTGGTTGGGCTAGCGGGGGGGTACCAAGAGACCCAGTACTTC. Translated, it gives CASSLVGLAGGYQETQYF.

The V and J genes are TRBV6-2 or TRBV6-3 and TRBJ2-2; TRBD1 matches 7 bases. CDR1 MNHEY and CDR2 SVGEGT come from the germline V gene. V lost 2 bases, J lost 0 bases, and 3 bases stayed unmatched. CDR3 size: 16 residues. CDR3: CASSYIRGTNTGELFF. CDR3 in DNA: TGTGCCAGCAGTTACATCAGGGGGACGAACACCGGGGAGCTGTTTTTT.

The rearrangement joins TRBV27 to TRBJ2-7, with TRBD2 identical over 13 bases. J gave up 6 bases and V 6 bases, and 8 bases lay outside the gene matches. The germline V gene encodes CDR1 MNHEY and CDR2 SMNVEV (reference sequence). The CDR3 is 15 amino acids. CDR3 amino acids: CASSPGTSGAVEQYF. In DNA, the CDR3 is TGTGCCAGCAGCCCAGGGACTAGCGGGGCCGTCGAGCAGTACTTC.

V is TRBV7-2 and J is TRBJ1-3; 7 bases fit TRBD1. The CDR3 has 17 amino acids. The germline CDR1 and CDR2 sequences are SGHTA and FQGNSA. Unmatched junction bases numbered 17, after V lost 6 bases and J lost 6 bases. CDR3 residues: CASSLSSAGTALNTIYF. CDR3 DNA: TGTGCCAGCAGTTTATCCTCCGCCGGGACAGCCCTAAACACCATATATTTT.

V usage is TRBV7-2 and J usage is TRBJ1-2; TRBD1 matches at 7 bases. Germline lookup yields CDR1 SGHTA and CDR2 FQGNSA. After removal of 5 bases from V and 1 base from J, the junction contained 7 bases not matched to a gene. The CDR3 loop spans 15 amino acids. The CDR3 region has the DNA TGTGCCAGCAGCCGGGACAGAGTATTTAACTATGGCTACACCTTC. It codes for CASSRDRVFNYGYTF.

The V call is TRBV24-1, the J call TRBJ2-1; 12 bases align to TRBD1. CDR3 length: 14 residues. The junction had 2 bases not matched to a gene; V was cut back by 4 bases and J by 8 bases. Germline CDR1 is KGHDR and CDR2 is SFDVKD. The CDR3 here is CATSEGQGADEQFF. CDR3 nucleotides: TGTGCCACCAGTGAGGGACAGGGGGCTGATGAGCAGTTCTTC.

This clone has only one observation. Written as DNA, the CDR3 is TGCGCCAGCAGCCCTAGAACAGATACGCAGTATTTT. It specifies CASSPRTDTQYF. J is TRBJ2-3 and V is TRBV5-1; D gene ambiguous. V lost 4 bases and J 3 bases, leaving 6 bases between the germline ends. The CDR3 contains 12 residues. Per germline, CDR1 SGHRS and CDR2 YFSETQ.

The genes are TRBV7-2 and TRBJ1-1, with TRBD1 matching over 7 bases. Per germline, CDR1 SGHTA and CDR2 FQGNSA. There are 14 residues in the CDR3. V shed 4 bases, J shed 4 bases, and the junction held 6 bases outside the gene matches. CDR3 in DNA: TGTGCCAGCAGCTCAGACAGGGCGGCCACTGAAGCTTTCTTT. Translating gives CASSSDRAATEAFF.

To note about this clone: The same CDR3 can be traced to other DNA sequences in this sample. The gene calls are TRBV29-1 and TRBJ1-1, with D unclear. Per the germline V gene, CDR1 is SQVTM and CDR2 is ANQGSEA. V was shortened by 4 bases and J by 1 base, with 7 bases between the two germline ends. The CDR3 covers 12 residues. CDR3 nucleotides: TGCAGCGTTGGACACCCGAACACTGAAGCTTTCTTT. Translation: CSVGHPNTEAFF. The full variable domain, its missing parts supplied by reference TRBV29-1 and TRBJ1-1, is SAVISQKPSRDICQRGTSLTIQCQVDSQVTMMFWYRQQPGQSLTLIATANQGSEATYESGFVIDKFPISRPNLTFSTLTVSNMSPEDSSIYLCSVGHPNTEAFFGQGTRLTVV.

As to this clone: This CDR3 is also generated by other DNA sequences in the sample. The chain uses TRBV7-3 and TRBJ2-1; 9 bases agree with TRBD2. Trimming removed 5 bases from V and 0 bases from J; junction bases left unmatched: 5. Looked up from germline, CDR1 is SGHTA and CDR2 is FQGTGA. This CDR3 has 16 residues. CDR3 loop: CASSPGLASSYNEQFF. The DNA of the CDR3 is TGTGCCAGCAGCCCTGGACTAGCGAGCTCCTACAATGAGCAGTTCTTC. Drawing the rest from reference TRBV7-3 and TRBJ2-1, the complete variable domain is GAGVSQTPSNKVTEKGKYVELRCDPISGHTALYWYRQSLGQGPEFLIYFQGTGAADDSGLPNDRFFAVRPEGSVSTLKIQRTERGDSAVYLCASSPGLASSYNEQFFGPGTRLTVL.

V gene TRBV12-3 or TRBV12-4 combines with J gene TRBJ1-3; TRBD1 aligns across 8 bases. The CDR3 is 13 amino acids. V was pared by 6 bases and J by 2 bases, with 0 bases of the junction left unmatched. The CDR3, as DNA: TGTGCCAGCAGGACAGGGGCTGGAAACACCATATATTTT. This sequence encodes CASRTGAGNTIYF.

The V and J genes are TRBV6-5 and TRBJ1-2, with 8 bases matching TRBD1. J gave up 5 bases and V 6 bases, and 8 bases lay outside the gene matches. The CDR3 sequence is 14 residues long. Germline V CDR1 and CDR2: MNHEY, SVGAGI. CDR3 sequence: CASRGTGDRYGYTF. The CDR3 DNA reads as TGTGCCAGCAGAGGGACAGGAGACCGTTATGGCTACACCTTC.

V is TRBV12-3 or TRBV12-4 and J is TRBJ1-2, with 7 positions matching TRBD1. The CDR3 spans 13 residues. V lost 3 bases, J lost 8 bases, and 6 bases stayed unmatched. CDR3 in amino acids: CASSFRDSRGYTF. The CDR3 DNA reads TGTGCCAGCAGTTTCCGGGACAGCAGGGGCTACACCTTC.

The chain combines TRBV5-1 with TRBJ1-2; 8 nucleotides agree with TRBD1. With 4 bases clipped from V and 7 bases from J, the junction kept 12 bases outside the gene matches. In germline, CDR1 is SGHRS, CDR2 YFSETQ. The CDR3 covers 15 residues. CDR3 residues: CASSTDRVGTRGYTF. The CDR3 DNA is TGCGCCAGCAGCACGGACAGGGTAGGGACTCGTGGCTACACCTTC. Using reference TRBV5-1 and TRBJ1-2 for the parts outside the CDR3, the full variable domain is KAGVTQTPRYLIKTRGQQVTLSCSPISGHRSVSWYQQTPGQGLQFLFEYFSETQRNKGNFPGRFSGRQFSNSRSEMNVSTLELGDSALYLCASSTDRVGTRGYTFGSGTRLTVV.

The chain's CDR3 is CTSSQDAGGPTGELFF. Written as DNA, the CDR3 is TGCACCAGCAGCCAAGATGCGGGAGGGCCCACCGGGGAGCTGTTTTTT. V gene TRBV1 combines with J gene TRBJ2-2; the table assigns TRBD2, which was not confirmed against the DNA. TRBV1 is a pseudogene segment. CDR3 size: 16 residues.

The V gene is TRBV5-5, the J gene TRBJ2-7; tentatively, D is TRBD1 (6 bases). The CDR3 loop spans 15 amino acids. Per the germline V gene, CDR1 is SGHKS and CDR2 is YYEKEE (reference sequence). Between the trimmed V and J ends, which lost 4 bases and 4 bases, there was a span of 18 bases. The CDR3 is CASSPVQGTIYEQYF. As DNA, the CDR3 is TGTGCCAGCAGCCCGGTGCAGGGGACCATATACGAGCAGTACTTC.

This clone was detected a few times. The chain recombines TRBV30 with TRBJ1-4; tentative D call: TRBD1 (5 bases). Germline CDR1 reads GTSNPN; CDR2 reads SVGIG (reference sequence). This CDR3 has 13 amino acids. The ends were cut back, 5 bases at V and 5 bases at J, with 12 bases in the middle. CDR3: CAWAGSSNEKLFF. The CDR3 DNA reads TGTGCCTGGGCAGGGTCTTCGAATGAAAAACTGTTTTTT.

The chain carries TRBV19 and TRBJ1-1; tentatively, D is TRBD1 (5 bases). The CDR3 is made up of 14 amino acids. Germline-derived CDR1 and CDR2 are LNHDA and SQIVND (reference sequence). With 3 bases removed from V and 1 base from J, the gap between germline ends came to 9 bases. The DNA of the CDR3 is TGTGCCAGTAGTATCGGCAGGGCGAACACTGAAGCTTTCTTT. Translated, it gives CASSIGRANTEAFF.

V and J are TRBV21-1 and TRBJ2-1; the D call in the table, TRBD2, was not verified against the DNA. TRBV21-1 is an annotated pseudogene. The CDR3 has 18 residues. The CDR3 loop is CASSFRTSGSLSYNEQFF. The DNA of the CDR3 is TGTGCCAGCAGCTTTAGGACTAGCGGGAGTTTGTCCTACAATGAGCAGTTCTTC.

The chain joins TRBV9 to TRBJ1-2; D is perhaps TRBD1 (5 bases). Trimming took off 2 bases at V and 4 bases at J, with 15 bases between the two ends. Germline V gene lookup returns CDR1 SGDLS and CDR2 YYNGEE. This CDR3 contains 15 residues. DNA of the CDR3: TGTGCCAGCAGCGTTCAGGGATCCTTCGGCTATGGCTACACCTTC. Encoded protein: CASSVQGSFGYGYTF.